This T cell receptor (beta chain) was found in a study of early T cells in non-severe SARS-CoV-2 infection. General observations from the study: A preference for anti-spike CD8 responses marked VDJdb matching, which missed private and CD4 specificities.

Trimming removed 2 bases from V and 2 bases from J, with 13 bases in between. Germline V gene sequence: CDR1 SGHRS, CDR2 YFSETQ. This CDR3 has 15 residues. TCRdb re-called the 5' RACE reads through MiXCR, storing one row per CDR3 protein. Here the sample spans 80,000 to 95,000 distinct CDR3 sequences, roughly 15% being singletons. This clonotype was seen a handful of times. Its antigen is not identified. The TCR comes from an adult who was a healthcare worker with PCR-confirmed SARS-CoV-2 infection or an uninfected control (not recorded which). This sequence joins TRBV5-1 and TRBJ1-1, with D perhaps matching TRBD1 (6 bases). The specimen comprised whole blood, sampled at baseline. The chain's CDR3 is CASSFLSGVNTEAFF. The CDR3 coding sequence is TGCGCCAGCAGCTTCCTATCAGGGGTCAACACTGAAGCTTTCTTT.